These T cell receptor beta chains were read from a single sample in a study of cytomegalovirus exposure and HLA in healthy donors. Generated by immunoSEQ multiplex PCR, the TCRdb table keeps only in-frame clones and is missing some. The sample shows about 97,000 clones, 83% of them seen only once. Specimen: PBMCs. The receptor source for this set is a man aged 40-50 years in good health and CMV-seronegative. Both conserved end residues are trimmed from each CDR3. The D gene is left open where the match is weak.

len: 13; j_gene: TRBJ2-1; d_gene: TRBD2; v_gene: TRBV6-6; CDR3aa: ASSLTGLAGNEQF
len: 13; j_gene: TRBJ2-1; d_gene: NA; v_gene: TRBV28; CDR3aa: ASRTDSSFLNEQF
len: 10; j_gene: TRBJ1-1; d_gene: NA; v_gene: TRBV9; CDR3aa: ASSVVQGEAF
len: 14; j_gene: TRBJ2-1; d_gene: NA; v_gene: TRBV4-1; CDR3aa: ASSRNLVGGRGEQF
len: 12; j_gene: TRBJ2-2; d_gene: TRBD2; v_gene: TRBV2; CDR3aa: ASRARDYDGELF
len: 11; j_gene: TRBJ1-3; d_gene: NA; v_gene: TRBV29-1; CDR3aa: SVVEGVRNTIY
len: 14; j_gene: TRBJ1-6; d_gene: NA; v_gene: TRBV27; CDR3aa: ASSFGIGGNNSPLH
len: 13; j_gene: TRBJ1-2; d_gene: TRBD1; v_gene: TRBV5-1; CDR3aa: ASSLVRGLGYGYT
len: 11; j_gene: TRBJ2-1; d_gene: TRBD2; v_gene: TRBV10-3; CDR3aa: AISDRTSGGQF
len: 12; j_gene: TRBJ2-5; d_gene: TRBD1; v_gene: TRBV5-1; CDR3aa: ASSGTGFEETQY
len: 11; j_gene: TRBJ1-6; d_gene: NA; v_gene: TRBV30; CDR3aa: AWSTGPQSPLH
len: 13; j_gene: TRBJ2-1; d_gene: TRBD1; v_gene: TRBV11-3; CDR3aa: ASSLGTGGEDEQF
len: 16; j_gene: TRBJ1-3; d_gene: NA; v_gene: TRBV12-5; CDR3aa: ASGPAYLTGVSGNTIY
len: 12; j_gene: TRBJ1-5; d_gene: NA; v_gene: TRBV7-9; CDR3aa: SSSFIGDGQPQH
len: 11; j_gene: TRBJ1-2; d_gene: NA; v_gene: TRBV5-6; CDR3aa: ASSLGQNYGYT
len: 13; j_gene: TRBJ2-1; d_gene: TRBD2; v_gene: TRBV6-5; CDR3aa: ASQAGAGSYNEQF
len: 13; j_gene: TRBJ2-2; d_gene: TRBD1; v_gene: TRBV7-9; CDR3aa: ASSLTGKVSGELF
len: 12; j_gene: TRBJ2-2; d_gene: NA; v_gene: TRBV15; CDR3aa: ATSSLVEGGELF
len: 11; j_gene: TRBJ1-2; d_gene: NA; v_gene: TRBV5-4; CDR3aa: ASSLEQNYGYT
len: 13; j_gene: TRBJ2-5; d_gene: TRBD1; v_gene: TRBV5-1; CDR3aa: ASSHRDSTQETQY
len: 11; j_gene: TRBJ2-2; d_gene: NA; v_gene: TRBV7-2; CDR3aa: ASSSSVGGELF
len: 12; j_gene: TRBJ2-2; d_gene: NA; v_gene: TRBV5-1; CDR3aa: ASSFKGDTGELF
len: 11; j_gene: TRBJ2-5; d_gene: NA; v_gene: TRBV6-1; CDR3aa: ASSFRGAETQY
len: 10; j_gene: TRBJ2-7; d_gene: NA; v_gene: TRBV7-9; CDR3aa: ASSLVPDEQY
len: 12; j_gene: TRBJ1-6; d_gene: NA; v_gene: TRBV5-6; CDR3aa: ASSLAGYNSPLH
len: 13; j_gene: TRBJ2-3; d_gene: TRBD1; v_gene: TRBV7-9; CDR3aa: ASSPTGGTTDTQY
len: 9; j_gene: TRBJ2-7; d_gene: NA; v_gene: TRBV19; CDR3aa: ATGSMYEQY
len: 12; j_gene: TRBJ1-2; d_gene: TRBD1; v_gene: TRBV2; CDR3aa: ASTSGQGSHGYT
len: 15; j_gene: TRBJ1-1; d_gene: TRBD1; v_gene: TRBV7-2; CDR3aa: ASSLLEYRGLNTEAF
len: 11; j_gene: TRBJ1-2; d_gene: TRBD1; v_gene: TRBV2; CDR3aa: ASIGTGLDGYT
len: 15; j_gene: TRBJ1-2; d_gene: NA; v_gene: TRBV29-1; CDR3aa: SVEGAGGSISNYGYT
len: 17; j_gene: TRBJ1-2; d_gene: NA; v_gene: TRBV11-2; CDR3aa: ASSLRRGSQRGFGSGYT
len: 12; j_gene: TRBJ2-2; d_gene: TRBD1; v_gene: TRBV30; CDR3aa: AWNTGGFAGELF
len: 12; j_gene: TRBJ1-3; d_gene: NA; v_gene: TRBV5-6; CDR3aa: ASSTRGTGNTIY
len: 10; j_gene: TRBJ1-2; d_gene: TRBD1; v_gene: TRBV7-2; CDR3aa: ASSWDSYGYT
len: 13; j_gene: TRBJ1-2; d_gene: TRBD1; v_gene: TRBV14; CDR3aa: ASSQGTGFPYGYT